The rows below give T cell receptor beta chains drawn from one sample of a study of OX40 agonist ivuxolimab in advanced cancers. Sequenced by immunoSEQ multiplex PCR; TCRdb stores in-frame clones only, minus some. The sample shows more than 15,000 clones, around four fifths of them seen only once. Sample: CD4+ or CD8+ T cells sorted from blood, taken in a trial of the OX40 agonist ivuxolimab. The receptor set was obtained from an adult with an advanced solid tumor such as melanoma, head and neck, liver or kidney cancer. Each CDR3 is given with its conserved first and last residue. D genes are given only for firm matches. The size entry is marked missing in some rows and otherwise reads once, few, many or a size class.

>TRBV7-6|medium-sized|TRBD1|TRBJ2-1
TGTGCCAGCACCGTTAGGGCGAACAGGGGCGAATACAATGAGCAGTTCTTC
CASTVRANRGEYNEQFF
>TRBV30|once|NA|TRBJ2-5
TGTGCCTGGAGTCCCCCGGGTGGGGTGGTTTTGACCCAGTACTTC
CAWSPPGGVVLTQYF
>TRBV4-3|NA|TRBD2|TRBJ2-3
TGCGCCAGCAGCCAGGACCTTGCGGGGGGCTTCACAGATACGCAGTATTTT
CASSQDLAGGFTDTQYF
>TRBV2|few|TRBD2|TRBJ2-1
TGTGCCAGCAGTGAGACTAGCGGGAGTATCTTCCGAGACAATGAGCAGTTCTTC
CASSETSGSIFRDNEQFF
>TRBV13|NA|TRBD1|TRBJ1-1
TGTGCCAGCAGACCGGGACAGCAGAACACTGAAGCTTTCTTT
CASRPGQQNTEAFF
>TRBV9|NA|TRBD2|TRBJ2-7
TGTGCCAGCAGCTTTTCTGGGTCGGGGGGAATTAACGAGCAGTACTTC
CASSFSGSGGINEQYF
>TRBV9|NA|TRBD1|TRBJ1-4
TGTGCCAGCAGCGCTACTCCCGGGACAGGGGAAGAAAAACTGTTTTTT
CASSATPGTGEEKLFF
>TRBV27|NA|TRBD1|TRBJ1-5
TGTGCCAGCAGTTTAACAGGGGGCCTCGATCAGCCCCAGCATTTT
CASSLTGGLDQPQHF
>TRBV7-2|NA|NA|TRBJ1-1
TGTGCCAGCCGCCGGGACCCGAACACTGAAGCTTTCTTT
CASRRDPNTEAFF
>TRBV6-5|NA|NA|TRBJ2-7
TGTGCCAGCAGTTTTCAGGGGTGGGCGTCCTACGAGCAGTACTTC
CASSFQGWASYEQYF
>TRBV10-2|NA|TRBD2|TRBJ2-1
TGCGCCAGCAGTGGTGGGACTAGCGGGAGGTACAATGAGCAGTTCTTC
CASSGGTSGRYNEQFF
>TRBV9|NA|NA|TRBJ1-5
TGTGCCAGCAGCGTAGGGGGGGCTGGCAATCAGCCCCAGCATTTT
CASSVGGAGNQPQHF
>TRBV7-6|NA|TRBD1|TRBJ1-3
TGTGCCAGCAGCTCTCGACAGGGGAGTGGTTGGGCCATATATTTT
CASSSRQGSGWAIYF
>TRBV27|NA|NA|TRBJ2-7
TGTGCCAGCAGTTTATGGGCGAGCTCCTACGAGCAGTACTTC
CASSLWASSYEQYF
>TRBV7-3|NA|TRBD1|TRBJ2-1
TGTGCCAGCAGCTCCTCCAGACAGGGGACGCGTAACAATGAGCAGTTCTTC
CASSSSRQGTRNNEQFF
>TRBV27|once|NA|TRBJ2-2
TGTGCCAGCAGTTTTGGGACAAGGGTCAGGGAGCTGTTTTTT
CASSFGTRVRELFF
>TRBV27|NA|NA|TRBJ1-2
TGTGCCAGCAGTTTGGGACCCAATTACTTTAACTATGGCTACACCTTC
CASSLGPNYFNYGYTF
>TRBV9|NA|TRBD2|TRBJ2-1
TGTGCCAGCAGCGTAGCACTAGCGGGAGGTCGCTACAATGAGCAGTTCTTC
CASSVALAGGRYNEQFF
>TRBV19|NA|NA|TRBJ1-1
TGTGCCAGTAGTATTACAGGAGCATACACTGAAGCTTTCTTT
CASSITGAYTEAFF
>TRBV23-1|once|TRBD2|TRBJ2-1
TGCGCCAGCAGTCAAACATTTTCTTCTGGCGGGAGGGCCGAAAAGTACAATGAGCAGTTCTTC
CASSQTFSSGGRAEKYNEQFF
>TRBV7-9|NA|NA|TRBJ1-1
TGTGCCAGCAGCTGGGAGGGGTGGACTGAAGCTTTCTTT
CASSWEGWTEAFF
>TRBV6-5|NA|TRBD2|TRBJ2-1
TGTGCCAGCAGTTACTCGTTCGAGCGGGAGATCGGTGAGCAGTTCTTC
CASSYSFEREIGEQFF
>TRBV30|NA|NA|TRBJ2-7
TGTGCCTGGAGTGTACTGCTATTCGACGAGCAGTACTTC
CAWSVLLFDEQYF
>TRBV7-3|hyperexpanded|NA|TRBJ1-1
TGTGCCAGCAGCTTAAGTTGGAACACTGAAGCTTTCTTT
CASSLSWNTEAFF
>TRBV5-4|NA|TRBD2|TRBJ2-3
TGTGCCAGCAGGGAGCGGGGGGTGGGCACAGATACGCAGTATTTT
CASRERGVGTDTQYF
>TRBV7-8|NA|TRBD2|TRBJ2-1
TGTGCCAGCAGCTTAGCGGCGACTAGCGGGAGGCTTGAGCAGTTCTTC
CASSLAATSGRLEQFF
>TRBV7-6|NA|TRBD1|TRBJ2-7
TGTGCCAGCAGCACGGGACAGGGGGCAAGTGAGCAGTACTTC
CASSTGQGASEQYF
>TRBV5-1|NA|NA|TRBJ2-3
TGCGCCAGCAGCGGGATCGGCACAGATACGCAGTATTTT
CASSGIGTDTQYF
>TRBV10-2|NA|NA|TRBJ2-7
TGCGCCAGCAGTGATCAAGGGCTAGGGTACTTC
CASSDQGLGYF
>TRBV14|few|NA|TRBJ2-3
TGTGCCAGCAGCCGACGAGGGGTGGATACGCAGTATTTT
CASSRRGVDTQYF
>TRBV9|NA|TRBD2|TRBJ2-5
TGTGCCAGCAGCGGCGGACTAGCGGGGACACAAGAGACCCAGTACTTC
CASSGGLAGTQETQYF
>TRBV27|NA|TRBD1|TRBJ2-7
TGTGCCAGCAGTATAAGGACAGGGGACTACGAGCAGTACTTC
CASSIRTGDYEQYF
>TRBV28|few|NA|TRBJ2-1
TGTGCCAGCAGTTCCTACAATGAGCAGTTCTTC
CASSSYNEQFF
>TRBV4-1|few|NA|TRBJ1-6
TGCGCCAGCAGCCAAGACGAGACCGAAAATAATTCACCCCTCCACTTT
CASSQDETENNSPLHF
>TRBV5-8|NA|TRBD2|TRBJ2-5
TGTGCCAGCAGCTTGGTACGCAGCCAGGGACTAGAGGAGACCCAGTACTTC
CASSLVRSQGLEETQYF
>TRBV4-3|NA|TRBD2|TRBJ2-1
TGCGCCAGCAGCCATGGTACCGGGACTAGAGGCAATGAGCAGTTCTTC
CASSHGTGTRGNEQFF